The 26 T cell receptor beta chains given below trace back to one sample, sequenced in a study of blood T cell repertoires in COVID-19 (TCRdb year 2020). Library prep was done by the immunoSEQ multiplex PCR assay. TCRdb's version of the immuneACCESS table is confined to in-frame rearrangements and falls short of the full clone set. An unresolved V gene accounts for under half of the shortfall where checked; the remainder is of unknown origin. Recorded for this sample are 150,000 to 200,000 clones; about 81% of them occurred a single time. 9.5% to 12% of the sample belongs to the ten largest clones. Sequencing used peripheral blood. The receptors stem from a man aged 55 to 70 with active or convalescent COVID-19.

The rearrangement uses TRBV19 and TRBJ1-2; 10 bases fit TRBD1. The CDR3 runs to 15 residues. After removal of 5 bases from V and 5 bases from J, the junction contained 8 bases not matched to a gene. Germline loops: CDR1 LNHDA, CDR2 SQIVND (reference sequence). CDR3 DNA: TGTGCCAGTAGTCCCCAGACAGGGGGCAGGTATGGCTACACCTTC. Its protein product is CASSPQTGGRYGYTF.

The V call is TRBV7-2, the J call TRBJ2-7, with 9 nucleotides matching TRBD1. Per germline, CDR1 SGHTA and CDR2 FQGNSA. The ends lost 5 bases at V and 6 bases at J; junction bases unmatched: 11. CDR3 length equals 15 residues. CDR3 in DNA: TGTGCCAGCAGCCCTCCAACGGGACAGGGTTTCGAGCAGTACTTC. Protein sequence: CASSPPTGQGFEQYF.

The rearrangement links TRBV21-1 to TRBJ1-4. TRBV21-1 is tagged as a pseudogene. The CDR3 contains 11 residues. Written as DNA, the CDR3 is TGTGCCAGCAGCGCGGGTGAAAAACTGTTTTTT. Its translation is CASSAGEKLFF.

This clone has a single count. The chain recombines TRBV24-1 with TRBJ2-2, with a tentative D call TRBD1 (6 bases). V lost 6 bases and J 5 bases, leaving 12 bases between the germline ends. Germline CDR1 reads KGHDR; CDR2 reads SFDVKD. The length of the CDR3 is 14 residues. The CDR3 nucleotides are TGTGCCACCAGTCGGCCAGGGACAACCGGGGAGCTGTTTTTT. Translation: CATSRPGTTGELFF.

This clone was seen a handful of times. The chain carries TRBV3-1 (or the pseudogene TRBV3-2) and TRBJ1-2; D ambiguous. V lost 5 bases to trimming and J lost 2 bases, with 12 bases between them. The CDR3 length is 14 residues. Germline loops: CDR1 LGHDT, CDR2 YNNKEL (reference sequence). CDR3 sequence (DNA): TGTGCCAGCAGCAAAGGGTCACAGAACTATGGCTACACCTTC. Amino acids: CASSKGSQNYGYTF.

V and J are TRBV5-8 and TRBJ2-3; the match to TRBD1 covers 9 bases. The CDR3 consists of 13 residues. Germline V gene lookup returns CDR1 SGHTS and CDR2 YDEGEE. The V segment lost 4 bases and the J segment 5 bases; nucleotides outside the gene matches: 2. CDR3: CASSKGQGDTQYF. CDR3 bases: TGTGCCAGCAGCAAGGGACAGGGAGATACGCAGTATTTT. Variable domain in full (rest from reference TRBV5-8 and TRBJ2-3): EAGVTQSPTHLIKTRGQQATLRCSPISGHTSVYWYQQALGLGLQFLLWYDEGEERNRGNFPPRFSGRQFPNYSSELNVNALELEDSALYLCASSKGQGDTQYFGPGTRLTVL.

This clone was detected only a few times. The V gene is TRBV2, the J gene TRBJ1-5; 10 nucleotides line up with TRBD1. In germline, CDR1 is SNHLY, CDR2 FYNNEI. This CDR3 is 19 amino acids long. V dropped 3 bases and J dropped 1; count of bases not matched to a gene: 12. Here the CDR3 DNA reads TGTGCCAGCAGTGATATGGGTGAGACAGGGGGCGTCAGCAATCAGCCCCAGCATTTT. This encodes CASSDMGETGGVSNQPQHF.

The CDR3 DNA follows: TGTGCCACCAGCCCCCAGGAAAGCTCCTACAATGAGCAGTTCTTC. Protein: CATSPQESSYNEQFF. The rearrangement joins TRBV15 to TRBJ2-1, with D unclear. CDR3 size: 15 residues. The V end lost 5 bases, the J end lost 0 bases, and 11 bases lay between the germline ends. Per the germline V gene, CDR1 is LNHNV and CDR2 is YYDKDF (reference sequence).

The count of this clone is one. The sample holds other DNA sequences that translate to the same CDR3. CDR3 region: CASSLGRGRTYNEQFF. The CDR3 DNA follows: TGTGCCAGCAGCTTAGGAAGAGGCCGGACTTACAATGAGCAGTTCTTC. The chain links TRBV11-2 to TRBJ2-1; D perhaps matches TRBD2 (5 bases). The length of the CDR3 is 16 residues. Germline CDR1 SGHAT, CDR2 FQNNGV. V was pared by 1 base and J by 4 bases, with 14 bases between.

In DNA, the CDR3 is TGTGCCAGCAGCTTGGCAGGGGGCGCGGATGGCTACACCTTC. As protein: CASSLAGGADGYTF. The chain has TRBV5-4 and TRBJ1-2; 8 nucleotides align to TRBD1. Trimming removed 0 bases from V and 6 bases from J; junction bases left unmatched: 4. The CDR3 spans 14 residues. Germline CDR1 and CDR2: SGHNT and YYREEE (reference sequence). The variable domain in full, with the rest retrieved from reference TRBV5-4 and TRBJ1-2, is ETGVTQSPTHLIKTRGQQVTLRCSSQSGHNTVSWYQQALGQGPQFIFQYYREEENGRGNFPPRFSGLQFPNYSSELNVNALELDDSALYLCASSLAGGADGYTFGSGTRLTVV.

This clone has only a few counts. The chain carries TRBV2 and TRBJ2-7, with 7 bases identical to TRBD1. The CDR3 sequence is 14 residues long. V lost 4 bases, J lost 6 bases, and 9 bases stayed unmatched. CDR1 SNHLY and CDR2 FYNNEI come from the germline V gene. CDR3 DNA: TGTGCCAGCAGTGTCGAACAGGGGTTAGGCGAGCAGTACTTC. This encodes CASSVEQGLGEQYF.

The chain uses TRBV5-4 and TRBJ2-5, with 8 bases fitting TRBD1. The CDR3 totals 15 residues. The germline CDR1 and CDR2 sequences are SGHNT and YYREEE (reference sequence). V gave up 4 bases and J gave up 1 base; unmatched junction bases: 6. CDR3 sequence: CASSRGQALQETQYF. CDR3 nucleotide sequence: TGTGCCAGCAGCCGGGGACAGGCCCTCCAAGAGACCCAGTACTTC.

The chain is built from TRBV19 and TRBJ1-1, with 7 bases identical to TRBD1. V lost 3 bases and J lost 5; bases outside the gene matches: 3. In germline, CDR1 is LNHDA, CDR2 SQIVND (reference sequence). CDR3 size: 13 residues. CDR3 nucleotide sequence: TGTGCCAGTAGTATGACAGGGCTGACTGAAGCTTTCTTT. Translated, it gives CASSMTGLTEAFF.

The rearrangement links TRBV9 to TRBJ1-2; D gene unclear. The CDR3 covers 14 residues. Germline V lookup: CDR1 SGDLS, CDR2 YYNGEE. V gave up 0 bases and J gave up 4 bases, with 10 bases separating them. The CDR3 here is CASSVDRGSYGYTF. In nucleotides, the CDR3 is TGTGCCAGCAGCGTAGATCGGGGATCCTATGGCTACACCTTC.

This sequence joins TRBV18 and TRBJ2-7; 8 nucleotides align to TRBD2. Trimming cost V 3 bases and J 5 bases; bases outside gene matches: 15. This CDR3 contains 17 residues. Germline V gives CDR1 KGHSH, CDR2 LQKENI. Here the CDR3 DNA reads TGTGCCAGCTCACCCTGGGGGGGTAGCGGGGATCTCAACGAGCAGTACTTC. It encodes CASSPWGGSGDLNEQYF.

V and J are TRBV3-1 (or the pseudogene TRBV3-2) and TRBJ2-7; 8 nucleotides agree with TRBD2. There are 15 residues in the CDR3. Germline loops: CDR1 LGHDT, CDR2 YNNKEL (reference sequence). V lost 0 bases and J lost 3; bases outside the gene matches: 4. CDR3 nucleotides: TGTGCCAGCAGCCAAGACGCGGGGGGCTTCTACGAGCAGTACTTC. This sequence encodes CASSQDAGGFYEQYF.

The genes are TRBV5-1 and TRBJ2-3; tentatively, D is TRBD2 (5 bases). Germline V lookup: CDR1 SGHRS, CDR2 YFSETQ. The CDR3 is 15 residues long. Trimming took off 4 bases at V and 6 bases at J, with 18 bases between the two ends. CDR3: CASSASGVSVDTQYF. The CDR3 region has the DNA TGCGCCAGCAGCGCCTCCGGGGTTAGCGTTGATACGCAGTATTTT.

The chain links TRBV6-6 to TRBJ2-5; 10 bases are shared with TRBD2. This CDR3 is built from 16 residues. Losses at the gene ends were 8 bases for V and 1 base for J; bases not matched to a gene: 10. Germline V gene lookup returns CDR1 MNHNY and CDR2 SVGAGI (reference sequence). CDR3 sequence: CASSLGPSGGQETQYF. The DNA for the CDR3 is TGTGCCAGCTCGCTTGGCCCTAGCGGGGGCCAAGAGACCCAGTACTTC.

On this clone: The same CDR3 can be traced to other DNA sequences in this sample. The V call is TRBV12-5, the J call TRBJ2-3; 13 positions agree with TRBD2. This CDR3 region has 17 residues. V lost 2 bases, J lost 4 bases, and 6 bases stayed unmatched. Germline CDR1 is LGHNT and CDR2 is FRNRAP. The CDR3 DNA reads as TGTGCTAGTGGTTTGACTGGACTAGCGGGAGCCCCAGATACGCAGTATTTT. Translated, it gives CASGLTGLAGAPDTQYF. Drawing the rest from reference TRBV12-5 and TRBJ2-3, the complete variable domain is DARVTQTPRHKVTEMGQEVTMRCQPILGHNTVFWYRQTMMQGLELLAYFRNRAPLDDSGMPKDRFSAEMPDATLATLKIQPSEPRDSAVYFCASGLTGLAGAPDTQYFGPGTRLTVL.

The rearrangement links TRBV14 to TRBJ2-7, with no clear D. The CDR3 consists of 13 residues. Germline V gene data show CDR1 as SGHDN and CDR2 as FVKESK. V lost 5 bases and J lost 6, with 14 bases in between. This CDR3 reads CASSARLRGEQYF. Written as DNA, the CDR3 is TGTGCCAGCAGCGCGCGCCTGAGAGGCGAGCAGTACTTC.

The V gene is TRBV9, the J gene TRBJ2-2; a weak D match, TRBD1 (6 bases). V was trimmed by 2 bases and J by 6 bases, leaving 8 bases between them. The germline V gene has CDR1 SGDLS and CDR2 YYNGEE. The CDR3 consists of 13 residues. The CDR3 here is CASSVGQAGELFF. CDR3 coding DNA: TGTGCCAGCAGCGTGGGACAAGCCGGGGAGCTGTTTTTT.

A word on this clone: An end of the junction differs from the germline gene, which may be a read error. V gene TRBV5-1 combines with J gene TRBJ2-5, with TRBD1 as a possible D gene (7 bases). Germline V gene lookup returns CDR1 SGHRS and CDR2 YFSETQ. The CDR3 spans 15 residues. This CDR3 is CASNLGGTEQETQYF. In nucleotides, the CDR3 is TGCGCCAGCAACTTGGGCGGGACAGAGCAAGAGACCCAGTACTTC.

The CDR3, as DNA: TGTGCCAGCAGCACTGCCGGGACAGTCCAAGAGACCCAGTACTTC. Protein sequence: CASSTAGTVQETQYF. This rearrangement joins TRBV5-5 to TRBJ2-5; 7 bases map to TRBD1. The CDR3 consists of 15 residues. The germline V gene encodes CDR1 SGHKS and CDR2 YYEKEE (reference sequence). V lost 4 bases and J lost 1; bases outside the gene matches: 7.

The chain links TRBV18 to TRBJ1-6; 7 bases are a match to TRBD1. V lost 6 bases to trimming and J lost 5 bases; unmatched junction nucleotides: 1. The CDR3 sequence is 13 residues long. CDR1 and CDR2 from the germline V gene are KGHSH and LQKENI. The CDR3 coding sequence is TGTGCCAGCTCTGACAGGGATAATTCACCCCTCCACTTT. It yields the protein CASSDRDNSPLHF.

The genes are TRBV2 and TRBJ2-5, with unresolved D. Germline values: CDR1 SNHLY, CDR2 FYNNEI. The CDR3 spans 15 residues. The V gene lost 7 bases and the J gene lost 1 base, with 16 bases spanning the gap. CDR3 in amino acids: CASTLQNSLQETQYF. Here the CDR3 DNA reads TGTGCCAGCACCCTACAGAATAGTCTCCAAGAGACCCAGTACTTC.

The CDR3 is CATVGATNEKLFF. Written as DNA, the CDR3 is TGTGCCACCGTGGGCGCAACTAATGAAAAACTGTTTTTT. The chain combines TRBV10-3 with TRBJ1-4; D gene ambiguous. Trimming took off 10 bases at V and 0 bases at J, with 9 bases between the two ends. In germline, CDR1 is ENHRY, CDR2 SYGVKD. This CDR3 has 13 residues.